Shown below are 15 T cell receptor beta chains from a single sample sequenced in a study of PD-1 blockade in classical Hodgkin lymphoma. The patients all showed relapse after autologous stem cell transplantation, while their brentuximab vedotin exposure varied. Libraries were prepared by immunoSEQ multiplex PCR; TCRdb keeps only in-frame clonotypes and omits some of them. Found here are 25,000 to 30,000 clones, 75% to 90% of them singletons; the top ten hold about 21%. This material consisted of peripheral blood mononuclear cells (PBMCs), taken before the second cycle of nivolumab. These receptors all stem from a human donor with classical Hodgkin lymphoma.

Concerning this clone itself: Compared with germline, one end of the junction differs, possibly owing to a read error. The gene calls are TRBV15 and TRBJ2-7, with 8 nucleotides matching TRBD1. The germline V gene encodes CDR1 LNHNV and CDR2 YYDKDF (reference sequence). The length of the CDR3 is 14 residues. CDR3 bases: TGTGCCACCAGCGGAGACAGGGGATCCTACGAGCAGTACTTC. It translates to CATSGDRGSYEQYF. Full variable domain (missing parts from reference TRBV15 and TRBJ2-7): DAMVIQNPRYQVTQFGKPVTLSCSQTLNHNVMYWYQQKSSQAPKLLFHYYDKDFNNEADTPDNFQSRRPNTSFCFLDIRSPGLGDTAMYLCATSGDRGSYEQYFGPGTRLTVT.

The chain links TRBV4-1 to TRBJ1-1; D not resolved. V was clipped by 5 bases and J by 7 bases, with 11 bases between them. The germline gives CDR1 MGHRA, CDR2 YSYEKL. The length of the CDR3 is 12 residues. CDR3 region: CASSRIGSEAFF. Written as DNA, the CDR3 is TGCGCCAGCAGCAGGATCGGGAGTGAAGCTTTCTTT.

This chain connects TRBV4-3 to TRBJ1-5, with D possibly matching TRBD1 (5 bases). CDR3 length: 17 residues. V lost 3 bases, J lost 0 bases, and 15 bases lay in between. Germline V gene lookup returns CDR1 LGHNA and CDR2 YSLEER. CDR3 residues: CASSQVWTLNSNQPQHF. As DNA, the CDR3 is TGCGCCAGCAGCCAGGTTTGGACACTCAATAGCAATCAGCCCCAGCATTTT.

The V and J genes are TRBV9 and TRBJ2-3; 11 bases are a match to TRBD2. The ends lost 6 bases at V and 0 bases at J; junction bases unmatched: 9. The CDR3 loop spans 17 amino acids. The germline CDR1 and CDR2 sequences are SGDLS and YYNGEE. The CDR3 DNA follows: TGTGCCAGCACCCTAGGCGGGACTAGCGGAAGCACAGATACGCAGTATTTT. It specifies CASTLGGTSGSTDTQYF.

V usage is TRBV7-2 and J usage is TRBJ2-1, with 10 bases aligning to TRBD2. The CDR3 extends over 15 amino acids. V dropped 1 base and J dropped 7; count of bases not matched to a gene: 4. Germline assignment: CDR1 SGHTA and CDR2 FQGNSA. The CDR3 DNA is TGTGCCAGCAGCTTAGTGGGACTAGCGTTGAATGAGCAGTTCTTC. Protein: CASSLVGLALNEQFF.

CDR3 nucleotide sequence: TGCGCCAGCAGTGTCGGCAGCAACACTGAAGCTTTCTTT. Encoded protein: CASSVGSNTEAFF. The gene calls are TRBV10-1 and TRBJ1-1; D not certain. V was cut by 4 bases and J by 2 bases, with 8 bases left in between. The CDR3 covers 13 residues. Germline V gene sequence: CDR1 WNHNN, CDR2 SYGVQD (reference sequence).

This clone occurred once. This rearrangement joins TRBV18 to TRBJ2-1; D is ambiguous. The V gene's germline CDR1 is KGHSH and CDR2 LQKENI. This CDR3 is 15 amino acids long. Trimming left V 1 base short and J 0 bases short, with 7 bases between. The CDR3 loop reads CASSPRVSSYNEQFF. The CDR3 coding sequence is TGTGCCAGCTCACCACGGGTGAGCTCCTACAATGAGCAGTTCTTC.

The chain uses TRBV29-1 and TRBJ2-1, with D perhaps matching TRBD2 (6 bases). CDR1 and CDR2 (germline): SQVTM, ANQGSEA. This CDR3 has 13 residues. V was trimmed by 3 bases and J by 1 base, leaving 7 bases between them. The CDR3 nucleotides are TGCAGCGTTGATGGGGGGTCCTACAATGAGCAGTTCTTC. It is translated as CSVDGGSYNEQFF.

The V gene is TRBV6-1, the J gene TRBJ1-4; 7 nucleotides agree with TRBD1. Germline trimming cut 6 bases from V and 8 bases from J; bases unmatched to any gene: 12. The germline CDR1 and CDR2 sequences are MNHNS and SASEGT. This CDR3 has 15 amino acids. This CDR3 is CASSFNRDSGEKLFF. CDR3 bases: TGTGCCAGCAGCTTTAACCGGGACAGTGGGGAAAAACTGTTTTTT.

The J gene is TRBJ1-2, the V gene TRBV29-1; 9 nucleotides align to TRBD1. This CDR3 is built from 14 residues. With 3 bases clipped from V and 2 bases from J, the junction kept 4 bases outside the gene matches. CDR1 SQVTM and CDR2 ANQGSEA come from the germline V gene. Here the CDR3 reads CSVDHRGRNYGYTF. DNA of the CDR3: TGCAGCGTTGACCACAGGGGGCGCAACTATGGCTACACCTTC.

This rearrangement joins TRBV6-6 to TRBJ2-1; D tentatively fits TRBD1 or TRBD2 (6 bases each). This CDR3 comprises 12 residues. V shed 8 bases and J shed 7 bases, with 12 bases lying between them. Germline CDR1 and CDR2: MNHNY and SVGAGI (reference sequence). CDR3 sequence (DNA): TGTGCCAGCGAGGGGGGTCGGAATGAGCAGTTCTTC. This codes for CASEGGRNEQFF.

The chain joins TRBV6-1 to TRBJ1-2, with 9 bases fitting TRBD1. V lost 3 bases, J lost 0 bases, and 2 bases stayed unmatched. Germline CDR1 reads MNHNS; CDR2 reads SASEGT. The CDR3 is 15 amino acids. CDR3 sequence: CASSDWTGANYGYTF. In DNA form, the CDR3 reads TGTGCCAGCAGTGATTGGACAGGGGCTAACTATGGCTACACCTTC.

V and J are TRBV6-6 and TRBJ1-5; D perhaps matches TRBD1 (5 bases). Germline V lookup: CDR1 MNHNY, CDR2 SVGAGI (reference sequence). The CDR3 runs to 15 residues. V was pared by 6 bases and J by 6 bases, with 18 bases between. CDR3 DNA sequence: TGTGCCAGCAGACAGCCCCAGGGTATACGTCAGCCCCAGCATTTT. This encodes CASRQPQGIRQPQHF.

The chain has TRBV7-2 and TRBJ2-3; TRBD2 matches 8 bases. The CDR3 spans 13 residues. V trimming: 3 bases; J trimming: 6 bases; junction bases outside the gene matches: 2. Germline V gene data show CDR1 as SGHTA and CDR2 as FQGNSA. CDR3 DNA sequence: TGTGCCAGCAGCTTCGGGGGGGCGGATACGCAGTATTTT. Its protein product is CASSFGGADTQYF. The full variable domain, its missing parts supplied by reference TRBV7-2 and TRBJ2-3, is GAGVSQSPSNKVTEKGKDVELRCDPISGHTALYWYRQSLGQGLEFLIYFQGNSAPDKSGLPSDRFSAERTGGSVSTLTIQRTQQEDSAVYLCASSFGGADTQYFGPGTRLTVL.

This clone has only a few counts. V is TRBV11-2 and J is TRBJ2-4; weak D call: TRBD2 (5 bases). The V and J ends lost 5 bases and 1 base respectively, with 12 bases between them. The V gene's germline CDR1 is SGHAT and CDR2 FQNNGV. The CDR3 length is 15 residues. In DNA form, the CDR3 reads TGTGCCAGCAGCGGCCAGAGGAGGGCCAAAAACATTCAGTACTTC. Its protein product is CASSGQRRAKNIQYF. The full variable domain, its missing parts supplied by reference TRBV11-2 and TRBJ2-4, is EAGVAQSPRYKIIEKRQSVAFWCNPISGHATLYWYQQILGQGPKLLIQFQNNGVVDDSQLPKDRFSAERLKGVDSTLKIQPAKLEDSAVYLCASSGQRRAKNIQYFGAGTRLSVL.